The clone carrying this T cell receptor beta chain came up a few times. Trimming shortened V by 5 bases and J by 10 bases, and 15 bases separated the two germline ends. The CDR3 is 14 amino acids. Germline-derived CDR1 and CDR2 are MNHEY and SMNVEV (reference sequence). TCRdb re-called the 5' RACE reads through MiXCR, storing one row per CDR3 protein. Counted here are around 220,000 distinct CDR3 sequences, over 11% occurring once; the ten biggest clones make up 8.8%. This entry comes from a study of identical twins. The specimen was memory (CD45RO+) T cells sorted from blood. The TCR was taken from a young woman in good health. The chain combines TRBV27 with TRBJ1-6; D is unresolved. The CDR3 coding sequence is TGTGCCAGCAGTCCGCGCCTAGCGGGGTCACCCCTCCACTTT. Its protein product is CASSPRLAGSPLHF.